One sample yielded the 2 T cell receptor beta chains listed below, sequenced in a study of CD8+ T cells in alopecia areata. Extraction of RNA preceded its reverse transcription into cDNA, which served as the sequencing template. Assay: immunoSEQ multiplex PCR; the TCRdb copy retains only in-frame clones and omits some. The sample has 100,000 to 150,000 clones, approximately 58% seen once. The input for sequencing was CD4+ T cells sorted from blood, taken at week 0. These receptors came from a human donor with alopecia areata.

The rearrangement uses TRBV30 and TRBJ2-7, with D hard to call. The CDR3 runs to 12 residues. CDR1 GTSNPN and CDR2 SVGIG come from the germline V gene (reference sequence). Deletions cut 3 bases from V and 7 bases from J, with 13 bases between. CDR3 in amino acids: CAWSARSEEQYF. CDR3 nucleotides: TGTGCCTGGAGCGCTCGTTCGGAGGAGCAGTACTTC. The whole variable domain, filled in from reference TRBV30 and TRBJ2-7, reads SQTIHQWPATLVQPVGSPLSLECTVEGTSNPNLYWYRQAAGRGLQLLFYSVGIGQISSEVPQNLSASRPQDRQFILSSKKLLLSDSGFYLCAWSARSEEQYFGPGTRLTVT.

This clone appeared a few times. This chain links TRBV28 with TRBJ1-2; no clear D gene. CDR1 is MDHEN and CDR2 is SYDVKM in the germline V gene. The V gene lost 1 base and the J gene lost 7 bases, with 10 bases spanning the gap. This CDR3 region has 13 residues. This chain's CDR3 is CASSLLGRGGYTF. Here the CDR3 DNA reads TGTGCCAGCAGTTTATTAGGCCGGGGTGGCTACACCTTC.